A few counts support the clone carrying this TCR beta chain. The CDR3 consists of 16 residues. Germline V gene data show CDR1 as SEHNR and CDR2 as FQNEAQ (reference sequence). The junction had 13 bases not matched to a gene; V was cut back by 5 bases and J by 8 bases. These data are taken from a study of cytomegalovirus exposure and HLA in healthy donors. Use of 60 Vbeta and 13 Jbeta primers characterized the PCR. The method was immunoSEQ multiplex PCR; TCRdb's version includes in-frame clones alone and lacks a portion of them. The table records over 150,000 clones, approximately 80% of them present only once.

The sequenced material came from PBMCs. The TCR originated in a man between 25 and 39 years old in good health and CMV-seronegative. J is TRBJ2-1 and V is TRBV7-9; 9 bases are a match to TRBD1. The CDR3 spells CASSLSFGTGYDEQFF. For the CDR3, the DNA is TGTGCCAGCAGCCTTAGTTTCGGGACAGGGTACGATGAGCAGTTCTTC. The variable domain in full, with the rest retrieved from reference TRBV7-9 and TRBJ2-1, is DTGVSQNPRHKITKRGQNVTFRCDPISEHNRLYWYRQTLGQGPEFLTYFQNEAQLEKSRLLSDRFSAERPKGSFSTLEIQRTEQGDSAMYLCASSLSFGTGYDEQFFGPGTRLTVL.